These T cell receptor beta chains were read from a single sample in a study of cytomegalovirus exposure and HLA in healthy donors. The protocol was immunoSEQ multiplex PCR, while the TCRdb copy is restricted to in-frame clones and leaves out a portion. Among 120,000 or so clones listed, 81% were seen once. The sequenced sample consisted of PBMCs. All receptors derive from a man younger than 30 in good health and CMV-seropositive. Each CDR3 is given with its conserved first and last residue. A D gene is named only where the DNA matches it firmly. Expanded clones get a size class; other rows say once, few or many, or leave the size out.

cdr3_nt cdr3_aa clone_size v_call d_call j_call
TGTGCCAGCAGTTCCTTGACTAGCGACGATACAGATACGCAGTATTTT CASSSLTSDDTDTQYF . TRBV6-6 TRBD2 TRBJ2-3
TGTGCCAGCAGCTTGCAGAATTCACCCCTCCACTTT CASSLQNSPLHF . TRBV7-2 . TRBJ1-6
TGTGCCAGCGGTGACCAGGGGGGCAGCGATGAGCAGTTCTTC CASGDQGGSDEQFF once TRBV18 . TRBJ2-1
TGCAGCGCCGAAAGGGGGCTAGCTGAAGCTTTCTTT CSAERGLAEAFF few TRBV29-1 TRBD1 TRBJ1-1
TGTGCCAGCAGTTTGTGGGAGGGCTATGGCTACACCTTC CASSLWEGYGYTF few TRBV27 . TRBJ1-2
TGTGCCAGCAGCTTAGAAGGACAGTCCTACGAGCAGTACTTC CASSLEGQSYEQYF . TRBV7-9 . TRBJ2-7
TGTGCCAGCAGCTTTAAGGAGCGGAGCTATGGCTACACCTTC CASSFKERSYGYTF . TRBV7-2 . TRBJ1-2
TGTGCCAGCAGCGCCAGTACAGGGGTGAGCACTGAAGCTTTCTTT CASSASTGVSTEAFF . TRBV11-2 TRBD1 TRBJ1-1
TGCAGCGTTGCAAGGGGCCCTAACTATGGCTACACCTTC CSVARGPNYGYTF few TRBV29-1 . TRBJ1-2
TGTGCCAGCAGTGACGGTTCCTACAATGAGCAGTTCTTC CASSDGSYNEQFF few TRBV2 . TRBJ2-1
TGTGCCAGCAGTGAAGGGCAACAGGGTGAAGCTTTCTTT CASSEGQQGEAFF few TRBV6-5 . TRBJ1-1
TGTGCCAGCAGCTTTTGGACAGATGGAAACACCATATATTTT CASSFWTDGNTIYF once TRBV6-1 . TRBJ1-3
TGTGCCAGCAGCTTATCGGTCATCAGGGGGCATGTAACCTACGAGCAGTACTTC CASSLSVIRGHVTYEQYF . TRBV7-2 TRBD1 TRBJ2-7
TGCGCCAGCAGCCAAGACTACAGGGATGGGGCCAACGTCCTGACTTTC CASSQDYRDGANVLTF . TRBV4-3 . TRBJ2-6
TGCGCCAGCAGCTTTGGGACGGGGGAAAGAAACACTGAAGCTTTCTTT CASSFGTGERNTEAFF . TRBV5-1 . TRBJ1-1
TGTGCCAGCAGCTTAGCCGACAGGGCTCGTCAGCCCCAGCATTTT CASSLADRARQPQHF . TRBV7-8 TRBD1 TRBJ1-5
TGCAGCGGAGGGACTAGCGGGAGTAATGAGCAGTTCTTC CSGGTSGSNEQFF . TRBV29-1 TRBD2 TRBJ2-1
TGTGCCAGCAGCCCCAAGGAGGGGCGCAGGGAGCTGTTTTTT CASSPKEGRRELFF once TRBV9 . TRBJ2-2
TGCGCCAGCGGGAGCAGGTCCGCAGATACGCAGTATTTT CASGSRSADTQYF once TRBV5-1 . TRBJ2-3
TGTGCCACCAGTCCCGGACTAGCGGGAGAAAGTGAGCAGTTCTTC CATSPGLAGESEQFF once TRBV15 TRBD2 TRBJ2-1
TGTGCCAGCTCACCACCGGACACAGCTAGGGTTCCCGGGGAGCTGTTTTTT CASSPPDTARVPGELFF . TRBV18 . TRBJ2-2
TGTGCCAGCAGCCCACGACTAGCGGGCGGAGAGCAGTACTTC CASSPRLAGGEQYF . TRBV7-6 TRBD2 TRBJ2-7
TGTGCCAGCAGCCCTTGGGAGGGGGGGAACACTGAAGCTTTCTTT CASSPWEGGNTEAFF . TRBV7-8 . TRBJ1-1
TGCGCCAGCAGCCCCGGACAGGGTTTAAGGGAGACCCAGTACTTC CASSPGQGLRETQYF . TRBV5-1 TRBD1 TRBJ2-5
TGTGCCACCAGCCTTCAAGGACAATCGAACTATGGCTACACCTTC CATSLQGQSNYGYTF . TRBV15 . TRBJ1-2
TGTGCCAGCAGTGGCGGGGCGTTGAACACTGAAGCTTTCTTT CASSGGALNTEAFF . TRBV2 . TRBJ1-1
TGCGCCAGCAGGGGATGGGGGCTCGATGGCTACACCTTC CASRGWGLDGYTF . TRBV4-1 . TRBJ1-2
TGCGCCAGCAGAGTCCGGACAGGGGCCTACGAGCAGTACTTC CASRVRTGAYEQYF once TRBV5-1 TRBD1 TRBJ2-7
TGCGCCAGCATGACAGGGACTAGCGTGCATGAGCAGTTCTTC CASMTGTSVHEQFF few TRBV5-1 TRBD2 TRBJ2-1
TGTGCCAGCAGCGAAAATAACAGGGTTGCCGAGCCCCAGCATTTT CASSENNRVAEPQHF . TRBV21-1 . TRBJ1-5
TGTGCCAGCAGCTCCCCGACGACAGGGAGGTTTGGGGGCTACACCTTC CASSSPTTGRFGGYTF . TRBV7-2 TRBD1 TRBJ1-2
TGTGCCAGCAGTTTTCGCTGGGGAGACACCATATATTTT CASSFRWGDTIYF . TRBV27 . TRBJ1-3
TGTGCCAGCTCACAGGTCCAGAATGAGCAGTTCTTC CASSQVQNEQFF few TRBV6-1 . TRBJ2-1
TGTGCCAGCAGGACGGACAGAAACACTGAAGCTTTCTTT CASRTDRNTEAFF few TRBV6-6 . TRBJ1-1
TGTGCCAGCAGCCCCTCCCGCGTCGGAAAACTGTTTTTT CASSPSRVGKLFF once TRBV7-2 . TRBJ1-4
TGTGCCAGCAGCCAAGATCTGGGCCCGGGCTACACCTTC CASSQDLGPGYTF once TRBV14 . TRBJ1-2
TGTGCCAGCCGGGGGGTAGAGTCCCAGTACTTC CASRGVESQYF . TRBV6-5 TRBD2 TRBJ2-5
TGTGCCAGCAGTGACAGGAACACCGGGGAGCTGTTTTTT CASSDRNTGELFF . TRBV25-1 . TRBJ2-2
TGTGCCAGCAGTTACAGGGGGACTTCTCATGGGATTGAAGAGACCCAGTACTTC CASSYRGTSHGIEETQYF . TRBV27 TRBD1 TRBJ2-5
TGTGCCAGCAGCCCCCGCCGGACAGGGGAGGCGACCCAGTACTTC CASSPRRTGEATQYF . TRBV7-9 TRBD1 TRBJ2-5
TGTGCCAGCAGCCTCCCGATCGGGGTCAACACCGGGGAGCTGTTTTTT CASSLPIGVNTGELFF . TRBV7-9 . TRBJ2-2